Listed below are T cell receptor beta chains from one sample, sequenced in a study of siplizumab effects on memory and regulatory T cells. Clones were sequenced by immunoSEQ multiplex PCR, and TCRdb holds only the in-frame ones, with some missing. The table includes fewer than 85,000 clones, 95% detected once. Material for sequencing was CD8+ T cells sorted from blood. Receptors were obtained from a human donor in good health. The conserved cysteine and the conserved F or W are not part of the CDR3 here.

CDR3 protein	V gene
ASSIGTGAGELF	TRBV7-8
ATSSLSGTQETQY	TRBV15
ASSESGEQF	TRBV10-2
ASSLLAGPYNEQF	TRBV6-5
ASSFSSGGMDTQY	TRBV5-1
ASSVGSGQGREQF	TRBV9
ATSRDRGRDEKLF	TRBV15
ATSRALHNEQF	TRBV15
ASSLGATTLLQETQY	TRBV11-2
ASSLVYVAGVYEQY	TRBV11-2
ASRLLLCRRPYEQY	TRBV12-2
ASSSANSVQY	TRBV7-6
ATSRVVGADTQY	TRBV15
ASSVSGTSTDTQY	TRBV7-8
ASRSSGSIQETQY	TRBV7-9
ASTELAGVQEQY	TRBV7-2
ASSPGVGGPQETQY	TRBV7-9
ASSETKRLGRDEQF	TRBV2
ASSTPEQGKGTEAF	TRBV19
ASSPGQGSYEQY	TRBV5-4
ASSYGTAGYT	TRBV6-6
ASSFQVTDTQY	TRBV27
ASSSERGASYEQY	TRBV11-3
ASSATSGKGYEQY	TRBV6-1
ASSQDGSGSGEQY	TRBV4-1
ASSQDGDTDTQY	TRBV4-1
ASTLGRGTEAF	TRBV27
ASSGTATGGGGNTIY	TRBV7-9
ASSPFREAGYT	TRBV6-5
ASSLILAGRGEQF	TRBV7-9
ASSQSSNRQNTEAF	TRBV16
ASSHWEAGDTEAF	TRBV5-1
ASSYNRPPEAF	TRBV6-5
ASSSELQETQY	TRBV7-8
ASSFDRSKNIQY	TRBV28
ASTSGSSYEQY	TRBV7-9
SGVNTEAF	TRBV29-1
ASSPQGAVDTKNIQY	TRBV28
ASSYGGPYNEQF	TRBV6-5
ASSLKGTGAYEQY	TRBV27
SVAGGEAPEQF	TRBV29-1
ASSIVSGPDPYEQY	TRBV19
ASSYIGTGGEKLF	TRBV6-6
ASSQPDQPQH	TRBV4-1
ASSRNQPQH	TRBV28
ASSFRKRDHDTQY	TRBV7-8
ASSTGGTGTEAF	TRBV27
ASSHDSGRPHNEQF	TRBV4-2
ASSYAWQPYEQY	TRBV6-5
ASSLGTGGEQY	TRBV4-2
ASSPFSGEQY	TRBV7-9
ASSLAAGLAGYTGELF	TRBV7-2
ASARVSRYEQY	TRBV2
ASSLLPGAGAYEQY	TRBV27
ASSFRGARSTIQY	TRBV28
ASSWTDRGSGYT	TRBV19
ASSQDLRELDEQY	TRBV4-2
ASRPLRGPGELF	TRBV28
ASSERAGGTDTQY	TRBV10-1